The 30 T cell receptor beta chains below come from one sample, sequenced in a study of blood T cells in healthy people across ages. The second PCR ran roughly 7 to 12 cycles with a sample-barcoded 5' primer and J-beta primers. In TCRdb, the 5' RACE reads were re-called with MiXCR into one record per CDR3 protein. Of about 1 million distinct CDR3 sequences in the sample, more than 40% were seen once. Sequences were obtained from blood. These receptors all stem from a woman aged 55-70 years in good health.

The chain has TRBV20-1 and TRBJ2-1; 9 nucleotides match TRBD2. CDR1 and CDR2 (germline): DFQATT, SNEGSKA (reference sequence). The CDR3 is 14 amino acids. With 1 base clipped from V and 5 bases from J, the junction kept 3 bases outside the gene matches. As DNA, the CDR3 is TGCAGTGCTAGAGCCCTAGCGGGGCACAATGAGCAGTTCTTC. Translating gives CSARALAGHNEQFF.

The chain links TRBV27 to TRBJ1-5; tentative D call: TRBD1 (6 bases). Trimming took 6 bases from V and 2 from J, leaving 20 bases between them. The CDR3 contains 17 residues. Per germline, CDR1 MNHEY and CDR2 SMNVEV (reference sequence). The CDR3: CASSRGDTSRGNQPQHF. CDR3 DNA: TGTGCCAGCAGCCGAGGGGACACCTCAAGGGGCAATCAGCCCCAGCATTTT.

At least ten counts were recorded for this clonotype. Its ends do not fully match the called genes, so a read error is possible. The chain carries TRBV27 and TRBJ2-7, with TRBD2 matching over 7 bases. The CDR3 has 13 residues. Germline lookup yields CDR1 MNHEY and CDR2 SMNVEV (reference sequence). This CDR3 reads CASSLGGDYEQYF. The CDR3 DNA follows: TGCGCCAGCAGCTTGGGAGGGGACTACGAGCAGTACTTC.

Ten or more counts support this clonotype. This sequence joins TRBV2 and TRBJ2-1, with D possibly matching TRBD1 (5 bases). The germline CDR1 and CDR2 sequences are SNHLY and FYNNEI. The length of the CDR3 is 16 residues. V lost 2 bases and J 0 bases, leaving 11 bases between the germline ends. The CDR3 loop reads CASSEMRQTSYNEQFF. The CDR3 region has the DNA TGTGCCAGCAGTGAAATGAGACAGACCTCCTACAATGAGCAGTTCTTC.

This clonotype was detected only a few times. V and J are TRBV7-9 and TRBJ1-2; D is perhaps TRBD1 (5 bases). Germline V gene data show CDR1 as SEHNR and CDR2 as FQNEAQ (reference sequence). This CDR3 contains 15 residues. With 5 bases removed from V and 4 bases from J, the gap between germline ends came to 17 bases. In nucleotides, the CDR3 is TGTGCCAGCAGCCCGACACAGGCCCAATCCTATGGCTACACCTTC. This encodes CASSPTQAQSYGYTF.

The rearrangement joins TRBV5-1 to TRBJ2-7, with D perhaps assigned TRBD1 or TRBD2 (5 bases each). This CDR3 region has 16 residues. Trimming cost V 0 bases and J 0 bases, with 13 bases left between them. Per germline, CDR1 SGHRS and CDR2 YFSETQ. The CDR3 here is CASSLGLGTDSYEQYF. The DNA of the CDR3 is TGCGCCAGCAGCTTGGGGCTGGGGACGGACTCCTACGAGCAGTACTTC.

The rearrangement uses TRBV20-1 and TRBJ2-7; D possibly corresponds to TRBD2 (6 bases). The CDR3 has 13 residues. Germline-derived CDR1 and CDR2 are DFQATT and SNEGSKA (reference sequence). V lost 6 bases to trimming and J lost 3 bases, with 15 bases between them. Written as DNA, the CDR3 is TGCAGTGCAGTAGTGGAGGGCCACTACGAGCAGTACTTC. It yields the protein CSAVVEGHYEQYF.

The chain is built from TRBV7-3 and TRBJ2-7; D is tentatively TRBD1 or TRBD2 (7 bases each). V lost 3 bases and J lost 5, with 17 bases in between. Germline values: CDR1 SGHTA, CDR2 FQGTGA. The CDR3 is 15 amino acids. In DNA form, the CDR3 reads TGTGCCAGCAGCTTCCGGGGAGGGGGCATGAACGAGCAGTACTTC. Translation gives CASSFRGGGMNEQYF.

This clonotype was found a few times. Here the CDR3 reads CASSYHGARTGENEQFF. The DNA of the CDR3 is TGTGCCAGCAGTTACCATGGGGCCAGGACAGGGGAAAATGAGCAGTTCTTC. The V gene is TRBV6-5, the J gene TRBJ2-1, with 9 bases fitting TRBD1. CDR1 is MNHEY, CDR2 SVGAGI, per germline. After removal of 2 bases from V and 7 bases from J, the junction contained 12 bases not matched to a gene. The CDR3 spans 17 residues.

V and J are TRBV20-1 and TRBJ2-4; 9 bases agree with TRBD2. This CDR3 comprises 15 residues. Germline lookup yields CDR1 DFQATT and CDR2 SNEGSKA (reference sequence). V was clipped by 0 bases and J by 11 bases; unmatched bases: 11. CDR3 DNA sequence: TGCAGTGCTAGAGATGGGACTAGCTTTCGGTGCGTTCAGTACTTC. This gives the protein CSARDGTSFRCVQYF.

In its sample, this clonotype was seen a few times. The rearrangement links TRBV10-3 to TRBJ2-7, with 7 nucleotides matching TRBD1. The CDR3 consists of 13 residues. The junction had 7 bases not matched to a gene; V was cut back by 6 bases and J by 5 bases. Germline V gene lookup returns CDR1 ENHRY and CDR2 SYGVKD. In DNA form, the CDR3 reads TGTGCCATCAGCTTACAGGGGAACAACGAGCAGTACTTC. Translation: CAISLQGNNEQYF.

This clonotype was seen more than once but under ten times. The genes are TRBV3-1 and TRBJ2-7; D gene unclear. This CDR3 is 15 amino acids long. Trimming removed 2 bases from V and 7 bases from J, with 18 bases in between. The germline gives CDR1 LGHDT, CDR2 YNNKEL (reference sequence). In nucleotides, the CDR3 is TGTGCCAGCAGCCAAACCCCCCAGACAAGGTGGGAGCAGTACTTC. It yields the protein CASSQTPQTRWEQYF.

The chain couples TRBV27 to TRBJ2-3; TRBD1 matches at 7 bases. V was pared by 2 bases and J by 13 bases, with 9 bases of the junction left unmatched. The germline V gene has CDR1 MNHEY and CDR2 SMNVEV (reference sequence). The CDR3 runs to 13 residues. The CDR3 coding sequence is TGTGCCAGCAGTTTACGAGGACAGGAAAAGGAGTATTTT. Amino acid sequence: CASSLRGQEKEYF.

CDR3 nucleotides: TGTGCCACCAGCCCCGGACAGGGGATTCCAGATACGCAGTATTTT. Protein product: CATSPGQGIPDTQYF. The rearrangement links TRBV24-1 to TRBJ2-3, with 9 bases fitting TRBD1. CDR1 and CDR2 from the germline V gene are KGHDR and SFDVKD. V gave up 7 bases and J gave up 4 bases; unmatched junction bases: 8. This CDR3 has 15 residues.

The CDR3 DNA follows: TGTGCCAGCAGGGATAGTCTAGCGGGGGGTACGTACTTC. Translated: CASRDSLAGGTYF. The gene calls are TRBV2 and TRBJ2-7, with 11 bases identical to TRBD2. Per germline, CDR1 SNHLY and CDR2 FYNNEI. CDR3 size: 13 residues. J was trimmed by 12 bases and V by 6 bases; bases with no gene match: 10.

The V call is TRBV7-3, the J call TRBJ2-3; D perhaps matches TRBD2 (6 bases). Trimming left V 5 bases short and J 10 bases short, with 16 bases between. CDR3 length: 13 amino acids. The germline CDR1 and CDR2 sequences are SGHTA and FQGTGA. The CDR3 region has the DNA TGTGCCAGCAGCGAAGGGGAGGCATCTCCGCAGTATTTT. This translates into CASSEGEASPQYF.

Comments on this clonotype: The junction does not match germline at one end; this may be a read error. The chain couples TRBV12-3 or TRBV12-4 to TRBJ2-1, with a possible D match to TRBD1 (6 bases). There are 15 residues in the CDR3. In nucleotides, the CDR3 is TGTGTCAGCGGCAGGGCCCCTTCCCGGGACACTGAGCAGTTCTTC. Its protein is CVSGRAPSRDTEQFF.

The rearrangement uses TRBV12-3 or TRBV12-4 and TRBJ2-1; D is undetermined. V was pared by 5 bases and J by 9 bases, with 8 bases between. CDR3 size: 11 residues. CDR3 nucleotide sequence: TGTGCCAGCAGTCTAAGGAGTGAGCAGTTCTTC. Encoded protein: CASSLRSEQFF.

J is TRBJ2-3 and V is TRBV20-1, with TRBD2 matching over 7 bases. CDR1 and CDR2 (germline): DFQATT, SNEGSKA (reference sequence). V lost 6 bases and J lost 3; bases outside the gene matches: 12. The CDR3 runs to 15 residues. Here the CDR3 reads CSAGSGIGKTDTQYF. CDR3 in DNA: TGCAGTGCAGGGAGCGGGATCGGTAAAACAGATACGCAGTATTTT.

This chain uses TRBV7-2 with TRBJ2-1; TRBD1 aligns across 9 bases. The junction had 4 bases not matched to a gene; V was cut back by 5 bases and J by 2 bases. CDR1 and CDR2 (germline): SGHTA, FQGNSA. CDR3 length equals 15 residues. CDR3 DNA: TGTGCCAGCAGCCTACAGGGGGCGGCCTACAATGAGCAGTTCTTC. Translation: CASSLQGAAYNEQFF.

The chain carries TRBV28 and TRBJ1-5; 7 positions agree with TRBD1. The junction had 8 bases not matched to a gene; V was cut back by 6 bases and J by 6 bases. In germline, CDR1 is MDHEN, CDR2 SYDVKM. CDR3 length equals 14 residues. The CDR3: CASSYSGGSQPQHF. The DNA for the CDR3 is TGTGCCAGCAGCTATTCAGGGGGGTCTCAGCCCCAGCATTTT.

This rearrangement joins TRBV12-3 or TRBV12-4 to TRBJ2-7; D is possibly TRBD2 (6 bases). V was pared by 6 bases and J by 5 bases, with 17 bases between. This CDR3 comprises 14 residues. CDR3 DNA sequence: TGTGCCAGCAGCCAGGAGGGCCGGTCCCACGAGCAGTACTTC. It translates to CASSQEGRSHEQYF.

This clonotype has just a few counts. The chain couples TRBV18 to TRBJ2-5; TRBD2 matches 7 bases. The CDR3 extends over 14 amino acids. J lost 11 bases, V lost 2 bases, and 11 bases had no gene match. Germline loops: CDR1 KGHSH, CDR2 LQKENI. The CDR3 sequence: CASSPAGAYSRQYF. CDR3 nucleotides: TGTGCCAGCTCACCAGCGGGAGCGTATTCTCGGCAGTACTTC.

The chain carries TRBV12-3 or TRBV12-4 and TRBJ2-1; TRBD1 aligns across 9 bases. Unmatched junction bases numbered 6, after V lost 7 bases and J lost 5 bases. CDR3 length: 14 residues. The CDR3 region has the DNA TGTGCCAGCATGGGACAGGGTAAAGACAATGAGCAGTTCTTC. This sequence encodes CASMGQGKDNEQFF.

The sample holds one count of this clonotype. V is TRBV13 and J is TRBJ2-1; D gene ambiguous. Trimming stripped 2 bases from V and 11 bases from J, with 10 bases between. Germline V gene data show CDR1 as PRHDT and CDR2 as FYEKMQ (reference sequence). The CDR3 sequence is 12 residues long. In DNA form, the CDR3 reads TGTGCCAGCAGCTTATTGACGAATAAGCAGTTCTTC. Protein sequence: CASSLLTNKQFF.

The chain links TRBV21-1 to TRBJ2-1; TRBD2, the table's D call, was not compared with the DNA. TRBV21-1 is a documented pseudogene. The CDR3 is 16 amino acids. The CDR3 protein is CASSKRGGLAGPEQFF. The CDR3 DNA follows: TGTGCCAGCAGCAAACGGGGAGGACTAGCGGGACCCGAGCAGTTCTTC.

The sample holds a few counts of this clonotype. The rearrangement joins TRBV12-3 or TRBV12-4 to TRBJ2-5; tentatively, D is TRBD2 (5 bases). The CDR3 runs to 15 residues. Deletions cut 4 bases from V and 3 bases from J, with 15 bases between. CDR3 nucleotide sequence: TGTGCCAGCAGTTGGCTGGGAGATCCCGAAGAGACCCAGTACTTC. Amino acids: CASSWLGDPEETQYF.

This clonotype was observed a handful of times. The gene calls are TRBV20-1 and TRBJ2-5; the D gene could be TRBD1 or TRBD2 (6 bases each). Between the trimmed V and J ends, which lost 6 bases and 11 bases, there was a span of 19 bases. CDR3 size: 12 residues. From germline, CDR1 is DFQATT and CDR2 SNEGSKA (reference sequence). The CDR3 DNA reads as TGCAGTGCGACCGGGACGCAAGGGGGGCAGTACTTC. This translates into CSATGTQGGQYF.

This clonotype was detected a few times. The CDR3 spells CSVSSVTGRTREQYF. The CDR3 DNA sequence: TGCAGCGTTTCAAGTGTGACAGGGAGGACTAGGGAGCAGTACTTC. The chain couples TRBV29-1 to TRBJ2-4; the D call may be TRBD1 or TRBD2 (7 bases each). CDR1 SQVTM and CDR2 ANQGSEA come from the germline V gene. V lost 5 bases and J lost 13, with 27 bases in between. The CDR3 extends over 15 amino acids. The complete variable domain, with remaining parts taken from reference TRBV29-1 and TRBJ2-4, reads SAVISQKPSRDICQRGTSLTIQCQVDSQVTMMFWYRQQPGQSLTLIATANQGSEATYESGFVIDKFPISRPNLTFSTLTVSNMSPEDSSIYLCSVSSVTGRTREQYFGAGTRLSVL.

This rearrangement joins TRBV4-2 to TRBJ2-3; 7 bases are a match to TRBD2. This CDR3 spans 17 amino acids. The V and J ends lost 1 base and 3 bases, in that order; junction bases with no gene match: 10. Germline CDR1 and CDR2: LGHNA and YNFKEQ. This CDR3 reads CASSQGRAGVRTDTQYF. The DNA of the CDR3 is TGTGCCAGCAGCCAAGGGCGGGCGGGAGTTCGTACAGATACGCAGTATTTT.